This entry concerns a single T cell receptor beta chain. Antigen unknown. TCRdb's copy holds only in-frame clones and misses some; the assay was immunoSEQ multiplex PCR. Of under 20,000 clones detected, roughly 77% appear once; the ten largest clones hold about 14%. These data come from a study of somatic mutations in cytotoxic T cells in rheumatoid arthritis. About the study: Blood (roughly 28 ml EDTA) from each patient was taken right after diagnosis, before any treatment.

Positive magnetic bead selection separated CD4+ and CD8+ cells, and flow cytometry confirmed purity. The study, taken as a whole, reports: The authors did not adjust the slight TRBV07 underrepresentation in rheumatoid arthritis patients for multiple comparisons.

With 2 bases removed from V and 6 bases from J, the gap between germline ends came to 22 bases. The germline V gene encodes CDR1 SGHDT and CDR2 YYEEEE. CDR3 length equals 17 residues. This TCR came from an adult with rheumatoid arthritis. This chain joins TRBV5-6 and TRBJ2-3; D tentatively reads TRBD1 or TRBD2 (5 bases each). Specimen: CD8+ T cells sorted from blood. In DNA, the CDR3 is TGTGCCAGCAGCTTCGCAGGGACGGTCGCTTTTCAGGATACGCAGTATTTT. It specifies CASSFAGTVAFQDTQYF.